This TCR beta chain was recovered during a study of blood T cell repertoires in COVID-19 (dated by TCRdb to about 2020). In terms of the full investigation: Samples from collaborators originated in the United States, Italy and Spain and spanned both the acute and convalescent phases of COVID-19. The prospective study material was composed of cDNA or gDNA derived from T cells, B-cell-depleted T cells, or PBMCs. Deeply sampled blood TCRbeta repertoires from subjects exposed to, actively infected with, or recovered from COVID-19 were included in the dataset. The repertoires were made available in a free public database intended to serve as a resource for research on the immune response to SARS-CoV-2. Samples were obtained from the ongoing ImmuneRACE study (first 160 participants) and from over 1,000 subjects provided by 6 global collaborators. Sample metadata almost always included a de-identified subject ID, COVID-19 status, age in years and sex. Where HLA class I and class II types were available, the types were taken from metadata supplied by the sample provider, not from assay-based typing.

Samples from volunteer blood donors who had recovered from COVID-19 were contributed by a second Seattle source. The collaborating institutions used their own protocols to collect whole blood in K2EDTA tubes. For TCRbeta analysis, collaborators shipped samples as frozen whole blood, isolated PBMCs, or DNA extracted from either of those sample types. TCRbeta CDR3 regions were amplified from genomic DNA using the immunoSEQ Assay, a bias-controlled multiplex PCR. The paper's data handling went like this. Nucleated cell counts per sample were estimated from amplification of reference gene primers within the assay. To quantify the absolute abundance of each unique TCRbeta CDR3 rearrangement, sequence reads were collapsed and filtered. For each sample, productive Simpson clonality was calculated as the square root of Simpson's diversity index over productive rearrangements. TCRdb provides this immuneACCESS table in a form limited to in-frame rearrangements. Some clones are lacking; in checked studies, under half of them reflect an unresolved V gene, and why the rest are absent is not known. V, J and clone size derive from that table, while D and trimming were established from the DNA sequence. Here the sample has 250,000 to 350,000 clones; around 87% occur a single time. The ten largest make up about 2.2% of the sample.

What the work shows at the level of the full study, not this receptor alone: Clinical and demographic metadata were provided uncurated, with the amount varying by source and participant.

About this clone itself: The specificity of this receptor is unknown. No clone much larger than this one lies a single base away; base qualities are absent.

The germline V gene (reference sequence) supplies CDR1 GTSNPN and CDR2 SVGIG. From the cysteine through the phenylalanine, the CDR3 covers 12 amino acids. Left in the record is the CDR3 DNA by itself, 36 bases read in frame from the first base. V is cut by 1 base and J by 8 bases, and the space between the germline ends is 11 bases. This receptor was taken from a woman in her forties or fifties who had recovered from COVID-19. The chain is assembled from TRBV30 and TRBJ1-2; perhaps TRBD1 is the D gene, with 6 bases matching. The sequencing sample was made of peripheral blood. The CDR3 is CAWSAGARGYTF. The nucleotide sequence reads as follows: TGTGCCTGGAGTGCAGGGGCACGGGGCTACACCTTC.